The 18 T cell receptor beta chains in this list originate from one sample, sequenced in a study of early stage breast cancer tumors. Sequenced by immunoSEQ multiplex PCR; TCRdb stores in-frame clones only, minus some. The data contain 10,000 to 11,000 clones, around 75% of them singletons. Material: breast tumor tissue. All receptors derive from a person aged 65 to 85 with breast cancer.

The chain recombines TRBV7-8 with TRBJ2-5; 9 bases match TRBD2. This CDR3 spans 17 amino acids. V shed 5 bases and J 5 bases; nucleotides not matched to a gene: 15. Germline V gene sequence: CDR1 SGHVS, CDR2 FQNEAQ. The CDR3 region is CASSGDRQRGAQETQYF. The CDR3, as DNA: TGTGCCAGCAGCGGGGATCGGCAGCGGGGGGCCCAGGAGACCCAGTACTTC.

The genes are TRBV6-5 and TRBJ1-1, with 11 bases aligning to TRBD1. V dropped 8 bases and J dropped 6; count of bases not matched to a gene: 11. This CDR3 has 15 amino acids. Germline CDR1 is MNHEY and CDR2 is SVGAGI. The CDR3 here is CASSRTGGSIAEAFF. The CDR3 DNA reads TGTGCCAGCTCCAGGACAGGGGGCTCGATCGCTGAAGCTTTCTTT.

This chain joins TRBV7-2 and TRBJ2-3, with 7 bases fitting TRBD1. The CDR3 runs 16 residues. Looked up from germline, CDR1 is SGHTA and CDR2 is FQGNSA. Trimming removed 0 bases from V and 1 base from J; junction bases left unmatched: 4. This chain's CDR3 is CASSLAGGRGTDTQYF. The CDR3 DNA reads as TGTGCCAGCAGCTTAGCAGGGGGCAGGGGCACAGATACGCAGTATTTT.

CDR3 coding DNA: TGCGCCAGCAGTTATGGCGGCCTCTCCTACGAGCAGTACTTC. Its protein is CASSYGGLSYEQYF. The chain has TRBV5-1 and TRBJ2-7; unclear D gene. Germline CDR1 reads SGHRS; CDR2 reads YFSETQ. The length of the CDR3 is 14 residues. V gave up 5 bases and J gave up 0 bases, with 12 bases separating them.

This chain connects TRBV19 to TRBJ2-7; 7 positions agree with TRBD1. This CDR3 region has 13 residues. J lost 5 bases, V lost 5 bases, and 6 bases had no gene match. CDR1 and CDR2 (germline): LNHDA, SQIVND (reference sequence). CDR3 loop: CASSLRDSHEQYF. The CDR3 bases are TGTGCCAGTAGTCTCCGGGACAGCCACGAGCAGTACTTC.

There are a few counts of this clone. V gene TRBV4-1 combines with J gene TRBJ1-4; D is ambiguous. Germline-derived CDR1 and CDR2 are MGHRA and YSYEKL. This CDR3 comprises 14 residues. Trimming stripped 0 bases from V and 10 bases from J, with 12 bases between. The CDR3 spells CASSQETQVRKLFF. The CDR3 DNA sequence: TGCGCCAGCAGCCAAGAAACCCAGGTCAGAAAACTGTTTTTT.

By share, this clone ranks as medium-sized (0.01 to 0.1%). V gene TRBV19 combines with J gene TRBJ2-3, with 10 positions matching TRBD1. Germline lookup yields CDR1 LNHDA and CDR2 SQIVND (reference sequence). This CDR3 comprises 15 residues. V was clipped by 7 bases and J by 0 bases; unmatched bases: 4. CDR3: CASTADRGSTDTQYF. The DNA for the CDR3 is TGTGCCAGTACCGCGGACAGGGGGAGCACAGATACGCAGTATTTT.

The rearrangement uses TRBV4-1 and TRBJ1-2; D might be TRBD1 (6 bases). This CDR3 is built from 17 residues. CDR1 and CDR2 (germline): MGHRA, YSYEKL. V dropped 0 bases and J dropped 6 bases, with 20 bases sitting between them. In DNA form, the CDR3 reads TGCGCCAGCAGCCAAGAAGGGGGGGGGCGCAGTCCGGATGGCTACACCTTC. This sequence encodes CASSQEGGGRSPDGYTF.

The rearrangement joins TRBV19 to TRBJ2-3; TRBD2 might be the D (6 bases). Germline V gene sequence: CDR1 LNHDA, CDR2 SQIVND (reference sequence). Deletions cut 4 bases from V and 3 bases from J, with 14 bases between. This CDR3 is built from 15 residues. The CDR3 region is CASSRQQEGTDTQYF. CDR3 bases: TGTGCCAGTAGTAGGCAACAGGAGGGGACAGATACGCAGTATTTT.

The J gene is TRBJ2-3, the V gene TRBV9, with 10 bases aligning to TRBD1. The CDR3 sequence is 24 residues long. V shed 3 bases and J 1 base; nucleotides not matched to a gene: 29. Looked up from germline, CDR1 is SGDLS and CDR2 is YYNGEE. CDR3 amino acids: CASSATIRDRGIRGQRVRTDTQYF. DNA of the CDR3: TGTGCCAGCAGCGCAACGATCCGGGACAGGGGAATCCGGGGGCAGCGGGTGCGCACAGATACGCAGTATTTT.

V usage is TRBV7-2 and J usage is TRBJ2-5, with D tentatively TRBD2 (5 bases). Germline loops: CDR1 SGHTA, CDR2 FQGNSA. V lost 0 bases and J 1 base, leaving 9 bases between the germline ends. The CDR3 length is 15 residues. This CDR3 reads CASSLALEGQETQYF. CDR3 bases: TGTGCCAGCAGCTTAGCGCTAGAGGGCCAAGAGACCCAGTACTTC. Full variable domain (outside the CDR3, taken from reference TRBV7-2 and TRBJ2-5): GAGVSQSPSNKVTEKGKDVELRCDPISGHTALYWYRQSLGQGLEFLIYFQGNSAPDKSGLPSDRFSAERTGGSVSTLTIQRTQQEDSAVYLCASSLALEGQETQYFGPGTRLLVL.

This rearrangement joins TRBV7-9 to TRBJ2-3; 9 nucleotides align to TRBD2. The CDR3 spans 18 residues. The J segment lost 2 bases and the V segment lost 2 bases, leaving 11 bases of the junction unmatched. The germline CDR1 and CDR2 sequences are SEHNR and FQNEAQ (reference sequence). In nucleotides, the CDR3 is TGTGCCAGCAGCTTAACGACGCGGGCTAGCGGGACCACAGATACGCAGTATTTT. Translation: CASSLTTRASGTTDTQYF. Complete variable domain (other parts from reference TRBV7-9 and TRBJ2-3): DTGVSQNPRHKITKRGQNVTFRCDPISEHNRLYWYRQTLGQGPEFLTYFQNEAQLEKSRLLSDRFSAERPKGSFSTLEIQRTEQGDSAMYLCASSLTTRASGTTDTQYFGPGTRLTVL.

The chain links TRBV7-2 to TRBJ1-6; TRBD1 aligns across 9 bases. The CDR3 runs to 16 residues. Germline V lookup: CDR1 SGHTA, CDR2 FQGNSA. The ends lost 6 bases at V and 4 bases at J; junction bases unmatched: 7. The CDR3 is CASRVLGQGYNSPLHF. CDR3 nucleotides: TGTGCCAGCAGAGTCTTGGGACAGGGTTATAATTCACCCCTCCACTTT.

This clone was recorded a few times. J is TRBJ2-7 and V is TRBV6-1; 7 bases fit TRBD1. V lost 10 bases, J lost 0 bases, and 6 bases stayed unmatched. Germline lookup yields CDR1 MNHNS and CDR2 SASEGT. This CDR3 is 13 amino acids long. CDR3 bases: TGTGCCACCTTGGGACAGTCCTCCTACGAGCAGTACTTC. This encodes CATLGQSSYEQYF.

This clone appeared once. V is TRBV29-1 and J is TRBJ2-3, with TRBD2 identical over 10 bases. After removal of 7 bases from V and 2 bases from J, the junction contained 9 bases not matched to a gene. CDR3 size: 15 residues. The germline gives CDR1 SQVTM, CDR2 ANQGSEA. DNA for the CDR3: TGCAGCGCGATATTAGCGGGGGGATACACAGATACGCAGTATTTT. This translates into CSAILAGGYTDTQYF.

This clone was observed a handful of times. CDR3 residues: CASSPPSGANTGELFF. The CDR3 nucleotides read TGTGCCAGCTCACCACCCTCCGGGGCGAACACCGGGGAGCTGTTTTTT. The chain couples TRBV18 to TRBJ2-2, with D perhaps TRBD2 (5 bases). V gave up 0 bases and J gave up 0 bases, with 8 bases separating them. In germline, CDR1 is KGHSH, CDR2 LQKENI. The CDR3 loop spans 16 amino acids.

J is TRBJ2-1 and V is TRBV29-1, with D unclear. Trimming cost V 7 bases and J 3 bases, with 10 bases left between them. Germline values: CDR1 SQVTM, CDR2 ANQGSEA. There are 12 residues in the CDR3. The CDR3 protein is CSAYLVYNEQFF. The CDR3 DNA follows: TGCAGCGCCTACTTGGTCTACAATGAGCAGTTCTTC.

The chain links TRBV28 to TRBJ1-2, with a possible D match to TRBD1 (5 bases). The V end was cut by 6 bases, the J end by 2 bases, with 19 bases between. The CDR3 totals 16 residues. Germline V gene lookup returns CDR1 MDHEN and CDR2 SYDVKM. CDR3 bases: TGTGCCAGCAGCAACCCGGGACTACCTCCAAACTATGGCTACACCTTC. Amino acids: CASSNPGLPPNYGYTF.